A single sample gave rise to the 9 T cell receptor beta chains below, sequenced in a study of T cells in women clearing cervical HPV infection. Using immunoSEQ multiplex PCR, the repertoire was profiled, and TCRdb retains in-frame clones only, with some absent. Recorded for this sample: 20,000 to 25,000 clones. The sequencing input was blood buffy coat. These receptors were taken from a woman between 18 and 70 years old with a cervical HPV16 infection that either progressed to CIN3+ or cleared (not recorded which).

Notes on this clone: Sequencing ends 3 residues short of the CDR3 end; the germline J gene provides the rest. The chain couples TRBV2 to TRBJ2-3; D is perhaps TRBD1 or TRBD2 (7 bases each). Per the germline V gene, CDR1 is SNHLY and CDR2 is FYNNEI. The CDR3 is 16 residues long. The CDR3 region is CASLEKPGRGRETQYF. Partial CDR3 DNA: TGTGCCAGCTTAGAAAAGCCGGGCAGGGGGAGGGAGACG.

Remarks on this clone: The read halts 3 residues ahead of the CDR3 end, with the missing end drawn from the germline J gene. The chain couples TRBV28 to TRBJ1-5; 7 bases agree with TRBD1. The CDR3 has 18 residues. Germline V CDR1 and CDR2: MDHEN, SYDVKM. V trimming: 7 bases; J trimming: 0 bases; junction bases outside the gene matches: 15. The CDR3 sequence is CASTSPGTDRYSNQPQHF. The CDR3 DNA, read in part, is TGTGCCAGCACCTCCCCGGGGACAGACAGATATAGCAATCAGCCC.

As regards this clone: The read ends 3 residues before the CDR3 terminus; that terminus is restored from the germline J gene. This rearrangement joins TRBV19 to TRBJ2-2, with D perhaps assigned TRBD1 or TRBD2 (5 bases each). Germline assignment: CDR1 LNHDA and CDR2 SQIVND (reference sequence). The CDR3 totals 15 residues. The CDR3 sequence is CASRFRGVDNEKLFF. Partial CDR3 DNA: TGTGCCAGTAGGTTTCGAGGGGTGGATAATGAAAAG.

As concerns this clone: Sequencing ends 3 residues short of the CDR3 end; the germline J gene provides the rest. The chain carries TRBV4-2 and TRBJ2-6; a weak D match, TRBD1 (5 bases). The CDR3 covers 15 residues. The germline V gene encodes CDR1 LGHNA and CDR2 YNFKEQ. V lost 4 bases and J lost 4, with 11 bases in between. The CDR3 DNA, read in part, is TGTGCCAGCAGCCCAGGGCCTGAGGGGGCCAACGTC. This encodes CASSPGPEGANV. The full CDR3 reads CASSPGPEGANVLTF.

On this clone itself: Read coverage stops 3 residues before the CDR3 terminus; the germline J gene supplies the remainder. This chain uses TRBV20-1 with TRBJ2-2, with TRBD1 as a possible D gene (6 bases). Germline CDR1 and CDR2: DFQATT and SNEGSKA (reference sequence). The length of the CDR3 is 16 residues. CDR3 in amino acids: CSAPETSGDGNEKLFF. Partial CDR3 DNA: TGCAGTGCCCCCGAAACTTCAGGGGATGGCAATGAAAAG.

A note on this clone: The read is 3 residues too short to cover the CDR3 end, so that end is filled in from the germline J gene. J is TRBJ2-3 and V is TRBV20-1, with a weak D call TRBD2 (5 bases). Per the germline V gene, CDR1 is DFQATT and CDR2 is SNEGSKA (reference sequence). The CDR3 runs to 14 residues. With 5 bases removed from V and 0 bases from J, the gap between germline ends came to 12 bases. CDR3 residues: CSAAIRGSTDTQYF. The sequenced CDR3 bases are TGCAGTGCTGCAATACGGGGAAGCACAGATACG.

In regard to this clone: The read finishes 3 residues shy of the CDR3 end, and the germline J gene is used to complete it. The chain has TRBV7-9 and TRBJ1-1; tentative D call: TRBD1 (6 bases). V was pared by 5 bases and J by 4 bases, with 17 bases between. The CDR3 covers 15 residues. Germline CDR1 and CDR2: SEHNR and FQNEAQ (reference sequence). The CDR3 bases that were read are TGTGCCAGCAGCCCAAAGCAGGGGTTCGGCACTGAA. It codes for CASSPKQGFGTE. The entire CDR3 reads CASSPKQGFGTEAFF.

About this clone: The read finishes 3 residues shy of the CDR3 end, and the germline J gene is used to complete it. The chain couples TRBV2 to TRBJ1-5; 7 nucleotides match TRBD1. Germline lookup yields CDR1 SNHLY and CDR2 FYNNEI. There are 14 residues in the CDR3. V lost 6 bases and J lost 1; bases outside the gene matches: 3. This CDR3 is CASSLQGSNQPQHF. The covered CDR3 bases are TGTGCCAGCAGCCTACAGGGGAGCAATCAGCCC.

To note about this clone: The read finishes 3 residues shy of the CDR3 end, and the germline J gene is used to complete it. The chain joins TRBV29-1 to TRBJ1-1, with a possible D match to TRBD1 (6 bases). This CDR3 is built from 11 residues. CDR1 is SQVTM and CDR2 is ANQGSEA in the germline V gene. Trimming took off 4 bases at V and 7 bases at J, with 10 bases between the two ends. The part of the CDR3 DNA that was read is TGCAGCGTTGGGACAGTGCGTGAA. Translation: CSVGTVRE. In full, the CDR3 is CSVGTVREAFF.